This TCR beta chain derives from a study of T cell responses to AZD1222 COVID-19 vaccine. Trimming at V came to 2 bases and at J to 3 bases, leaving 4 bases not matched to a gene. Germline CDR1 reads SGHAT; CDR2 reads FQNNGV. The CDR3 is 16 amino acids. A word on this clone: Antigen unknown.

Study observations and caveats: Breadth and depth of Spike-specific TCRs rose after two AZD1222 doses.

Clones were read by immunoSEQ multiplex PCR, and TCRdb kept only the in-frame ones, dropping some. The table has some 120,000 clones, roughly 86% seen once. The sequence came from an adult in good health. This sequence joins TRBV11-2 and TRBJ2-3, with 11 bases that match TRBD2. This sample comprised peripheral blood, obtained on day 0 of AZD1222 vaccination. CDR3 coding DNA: TGTGCCAGCAGCTTATTAGCGGGGGGGCCGACAGATACGCAGTATTTT. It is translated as CASSLLAGGPTDTQYF.